Below, 10 T cell receptor beta chains from the same sample are listed, as sequenced in a study of cytomegalovirus exposure and HLA in healthy donors. Primers for the PCR totalled 60 Vbeta and 13 Jbeta. Sequencing was performed with immunoSEQ multiplex PCR; in TCRdb, only in-frame clones are kept and a portion is missing. The sample comprises roughly 120,000 clones, roughly 63% of which are singletons, and approximately 1.5% rests with the top ten. Sequencing was carried out using PBMCs. The receptors were sampled from a man younger than 45 in good health and CMV-seropositive.

The chain carries TRBV10-3 and TRBJ1-6; TRBD1 matches 7 bases. V was clipped by 4 bases and J by 9 bases; unmatched bases: 12. The length of the CDR3 is 16 residues. From germline, CDR1 is ENHRY and CDR2 SYGVKD. CDR3 loop: CAISGPYRGRASPLHF. The CDR3 DNA sequence: TGTGCCATCAGTGGGCCCTACAGGGGACGAGCTTCACCCCTCCACTTT.

In its sample, this clone was seen once. This chain joins TRBV5-1 and TRBJ2-5; the D gene is possibly TRBD2 (5 bases). Germline CDR1 reads SGHRS; CDR2 reads YFSETQ. The CDR3 sequence is 16 residues long. Between the trimmed V and J ends, which lost 5 bases and 2 bases, there was a span of 19 bases. CDR3 residues: CASSQTNSARQETQYF. The CDR3, as DNA: TGCGCCAGCAGTCAGACTAATAGCGCTAGGCAAGAGACCCAGTACTTC.

Here the CDR3 reads CASRGHGRDTQYF. CDR3 DNA: TGTGCCAGCAGGGGGCACGGGCGAGATACGCAGTATTTT. This chain connects TRBV27 to TRBJ2-3; possibly TRBD1 for D (5 bases). V was pared by 6 bases and J by 5 bases, with 12 bases between. The CDR3 extends over 13 amino acids. Germline-derived CDR1 and CDR2 are MNHEY and SMNVEV (reference sequence).

The chain uses TRBV6-6 and TRBJ2-3, with a possible D match to TRBD2 (5 bases). Germline V gives CDR1 MNHNY, CDR2 SVGAGI (reference sequence). Trimming stripped 4 bases from V and 5 bases from J, with 7 bases between. This CDR3 region has 12 residues. The CDR3 coding sequence is TGTGCCAGCAGTTCAGGAGGAGATACGCAGTATTTT. Translation gives CASSSGGDTQYF.

The CDR3 spells CASSVGRSGATNEKLFF. The CDR3 nucleotides read TGTGCCAGCAGCGTAGGGAGGTCGGGGGCAACTAATGAAAAACTGTTTTTT. The chain combines TRBV9 with TRBJ1-4; weak D call: TRBD1 (5 bases). The CDR3 is 17 amino acids. With 0 bases removed from V and 0 bases from J, the gap between germline ends came to 12 bases. The germline V gene encodes CDR1 SGDLS and CDR2 YYNGEE.

The chain is built from TRBV9 and TRBJ2-7; perhaps TRBD2 as D (5 bases). V was pared by 0 bases and J by 2 bases, with 15 bases between. The CDR3 length is 16 residues. Germline V gives CDR1 SGDLS, CDR2 YYNGEE. CDR3 bases: TGTGCCAGCAGCGTAGGAAGTCGAGCGGAAGCCTACGAGCAGTACTTC. Its protein is CASSVGSRAEAYEQYF.

This chain uses TRBV6-1 with TRBJ1-5; 9 bases are a match to TRBD1. Germline V gene sequence: CDR1 MNHNS, CDR2 SASEGT. CDR3 length: 14 residues. J lost 5 bases, V lost 7 bases, and 6 bases had no gene match. CDR3 amino acids: CASIWDRAYQPQHF. CDR3 DNA sequence: TGTGCCAGCATATGGGACAGGGCTTATCAGCCCCAGCATTTT.

The chain recombines TRBV6-1 with TRBJ2-4, with 8 positions matching TRBD2. CDR1 and CDR2 from the germline V gene are MNHNS and SASEGT. The CDR3 is 14 residues long. V lost 5 bases and J lost 0; bases outside the gene matches: 0. The chain's CDR3 is CASSLAGAKNIQYF. CDR3 sequence (DNA): TGTGCCAGCAGTCTAGCGGGAGCCAAAAACATTCAGTACTTC.

This chain links TRBV6-5 with TRBJ2-7, with TRBD2 identical over 9 bases. J was trimmed by 4 bases and V by 0 bases; bases with no gene match: 7. The germline V gene encodes CDR1 MNHEY and CDR2 SVGAGI. CDR3 length: 16 residues. This CDR3 reads CASSYSSLAGLYEQYF. Here the CDR3 DNA reads TGTGCCAGCAGTTACTCGTCCCTAGCGGGACTTTACGAGCAGTACTTC.

J is TRBJ1-1 and V is TRBV19; 8 positions agree with TRBD1. The germline CDR1 and CDR2 sequences are LNHDA and SQIVND (reference sequence). V trimming: 6 bases; J trimming: 0 bases; junction bases outside the gene matches: 15. This CDR3 region has 18 residues. The DNA for the CDR3 is TGTGCCAGTAGCACTACTTGGACAGGGTGGGTAATGAACACTGAAGCTTTCTTT. The encoded protein is CASSTTWTGWVMNTEAFF. The complete variable domain, with remaining parts taken from reference TRBV19 and TRBJ1-1, reads DGGITQSPKYLFRKEGQNVTLSCEQNLNHDAMYWYRQDPGQGLRLIYYSQIVNDFQKGDIAEGYSVSREKKESFPLTVTSAQKNPTAFYLCASSTTWTGWVMNTEAFFGQGTRLTVV.